The 27 T cell receptor beta chains presented below share a single source sample, sequenced in a study of blood T cell repertoires in COVID-19. The data were produced by immunoSEQ multiplex PCR, yet TCRdb's version contains in-frame clones alone and is incomplete. This sample yields some 420,000 clones, of which 75% to 90% are seen a single time; 1.1% belongs to the top ten. Source material: PBMCs or T cells enriched from blood (not recorded which). These TCRs come from a man aged 25 to 40 who had recovered from COVID-19.

This clone was seen a single time. This chain uses TRBV29-1 with TRBJ2-3; a possible D gene is TRBD2 (6 bases). The CDR3 consists of 13 residues. The germline V and J ends were trimmed by 4 bases and 2 bases, with 10 bases remaining between them. CDR1 is SQVTM, CDR2 ANQGSEA, per germline. The CDR3 DNA follows: TGCAGCGTTGGGGGGGTAGCCACAGATACGCAGTATTTT. It yields the protein CSVGGVATDTQYF.

A few counts support this clone. The CDR3, as DNA: TGTGCCAGCAGTTTTGCCGGGTCAGATACGCAGTATTTT. It specifies CASSFAGSDTQYF. The chain joins TRBV6-2 or TRBV6-3 to TRBJ2-3, with unresolved D. The CDR3 has 13 amino acids. Germline lookup yields CDR1 MNHEY and CDR2 SVGEGT. The V gene lost 4 bases and the J gene lost 4 bases, with 9 bases spanning the gap.

The V call is TRBV11-2, the J call TRBJ2-3, with 8 bases that match TRBD1. V trimming: 3 bases; J trimming: 1 base; junction bases outside the gene matches: 3. The germline V gene has CDR1 SGHAT and CDR2 FQNNGV. CDR3 size: 15 residues. Here the CDR3 DNA reads TGTGCCAGCAGCTTCAGGGGGCGGGGCACAGATACGCAGTATTTT. It encodes CASSFRGRGTDTQYF.

The chain uses TRBV2 and TRBJ2-1, with 9 bases fitting TRBD1. Germline CDR1 is SNHLY and CDR2 is FYNNEI. The CDR3 covers 14 residues. After removal of 6 bases from V and 5 bases from J, the junction contained 5 bases not matched to a gene. CDR3 sequence: CASRGTGRDNEQFF. The CDR3 DNA follows: TGTGCCAGCAGAGGGACAGGGAGGGACAATGAGCAGTTCTTC. Supplemented by reference TRBV2 and TRBJ2-1, the full variable domain reads EPEVTQTPSHQVTQMGQEVILRCVPISNHLYFYWYRQILGQKVEFLVSFYNNEISEKSEIFDDQFSVERPDGSNFTLKIRSTKLEDSAMYFCASRGTGRDNEQFFGPGTRLTVL.

The rearrangement joins TRBV2 to TRBJ1-1, with D unresolved. V dropped 6 bases and J dropped 0 bases, with 8 bases sitting between them. CDR3 length equals 13 residues. Germline CDR1 and CDR2: SNHLY and FYNNEI. CDR3 protein: CASRRQLNTEAFF. In nucleotides, the CDR3 is TGTGCCAGCAGACGTCAGTTGAACACTGAAGCTTTCTTT.

The genes are TRBV4-1 and TRBJ2-2; possible D gene TRBD2, 7 bases. Trimming shortened V by 2 bases and J by 9 bases, and 25 bases separated the two germline ends. Germline CDR1 and CDR2: MGHRA and YSYEKL. The CDR3 consists of 18 residues. CDR3 in amino acids: CASSQIGSAYRGARELFF. In DNA, the CDR3 is TGCGCCAGCAGCCAAATCGGTTCGGCGTACCGGGGGGCCAGGGAGCTGTTTTTT.

The J gene is TRBJ1-3, the V gene TRBV3-1 (or the pseudogene TRBV3-2); TRBD1 matches at 7 bases. The CDR3 is made up of 16 amino acids. V lost 11 bases and J lost 0; bases outside the gene matches: 13. Germline-derived CDR1 and CDR2 are LGHDT and YNNKEL (reference sequence). The CDR3 protein is CAGTRDSISSGNTIYF. The CDR3 coding sequence is TGTGCCGGAACCCGGGACAGTATATCCTCTGGAAACACCATATATTTT.

The CDR3: CASSIIRDSSYNEQFF. Written as DNA, the CDR3 is TGTGCCAGCAGCATTATCCGGGACAGCTCCTACAATGAGCAGTTCTTC. The gene calls are TRBV7-2 and TRBJ2-1; TRBD1 agrees at 7 bases. V lost 5 bases and J lost 0; bases outside the gene matches: 7. The CDR3 has 16 amino acids. The germline CDR1 and CDR2 sequences are SGHTA and FQGNSA.

This clone has only one observation. This chain links TRBV25-1 with TRBJ1-4; the D gene is possibly TRBD1 (6 bases). Looked up from germline, CDR1 is MGHDK and CDR2 is SYGVNS. CDR3 size: 14 residues. Trimming cost V 10 bases and J 5 bases, with 17 bases left between them. CDR3 nucleotides: TGTGCCACCGGGGGGCAGGAGCCGAATGAAAAACTGTTTTTT. Encoded protein: CATGGQEPNEKLFF.

The genes are TRBV18 and TRBJ2-2; D uncertain. CDR1 is KGHSH and CDR2 is LQKENI in the germline V gene. V lost 8 bases and J lost 6, with 7 bases in between. The CDR3 extends over 11 amino acids. CDR3 nucleotides: TGTGCCAGCCGTCCGGCCGGGGAGCTGTTTTTT. It codes for CASRPAGELFF.

The chain recombines TRBV28 with TRBJ2-3; 8 nucleotides align to TRBD2. The ends lost 6 bases at V and 1 base at J; junction bases unmatched: 15. Germline lookup yields CDR1 MDHEN and CDR2 SYDVKM. This CDR3 contains 18 residues. CDR3 bases: TGTGCCAGCAGCCCCCCGTACATGACTAGCGAAGGCACAGATACGCAGTATTTT. Translating gives CASSPPYMTSEGTDTQYF.

V usage is TRBV5-1 and J usage is TRBJ1-2, with a weak D call TRBD1 (5 bases). Germline V gene sequence: CDR1 SGHRS, CDR2 YFSETQ. V was pared by 4 bases and J by 8 bases, with 18 bases between. CDR3 size: 14 residues. The CDR3 loop is CASSLMTEGGGYTF. The CDR3 DNA reads TGCGCCAGCAGCCTAATGACAGAAGGTGGAGGCTACACCTTC.

The count of this clone is one. The genes are TRBV7-9 and TRBJ2-7; 9 nucleotides agree with TRBD2. The ends lost 4 bases at V and 3 bases at J; junction bases unmatched: 7. This CDR3 region has 15 residues. The germline gives CDR1 SEHNR, CDR2 FQNEAQ (reference sequence). The CDR3 DNA is TGTGCCAGCAGCTCGGGACTAGCAGTAGACTACGAGCAGTACTTC. It specifies CASSSGLAVDYEQYF.

This clone has just one count. This CDR3 reads CASSHRTSAPYEQYF. For the CDR3, the DNA is TGTGCCAGCAGCCACCGGACTAGCGCACCCTACGAGCAGTACTTC. This chain links TRBV6-5 with TRBJ2-7; 9 positions match TRBD2. CDR1 and CDR2 from the germline V gene are MNHEY and SVGAGI. The trim removed 6 bases at V and 2 bases at J, leaving 8 bases unmatched. CDR3 length: 15 residues.

The chain links TRBV2 to TRBJ1-5; the D is unclear. Trimming removed 7 bases at V and 0 bases at J, with 7 bases between. The germline V gene has CDR1 SNHLY and CDR2 FYNNEI. This CDR3 is built from 13 residues. In DNA form, the CDR3 reads TGTGCCAGCAACCGGTATAGCAATCAGCCCCAGCATTTT. This sequence encodes CASNRYSNQPQHF.

The sample holds a few counts of this clone. The CDR3 sequence is CASSAGQMNTEAFF. The CDR3, as DNA: TGTGCCAGTAGCGCGGGACAGATGAACACTGAAGCTTTCTTT. This sequence joins TRBV19 and TRBJ1-1, with TRBD1 identical over 7 bases. J gave up 0 bases and V 6 bases, and 4 bases lay outside the gene matches. Germline V gives CDR1 LNHDA, CDR2 SQIVND (reference sequence). The CDR3 runs 14 residues. Complete variable domain (other parts from reference TRBV19 and TRBJ1-1): DGGITQSPKYLFRKEGQNVTLSCEQNLNHDAMYWYRQDPGQGLRLIYYSQIVNDFQKGDIAEGYSVSREKKESFPLTVTSAQKNPTAFYLCASSAGQMNTEAFFGQGTRLTVV.

In DNA form, the CDR3 reads TGTGCCACGACGACACAGACAGCCTACGAGCAGTACTTC. Protein: CATTTQTAYEQYF. The rearrangement joins TRBV10-3 to TRBJ2-7; possible D gene TRBD1, 5 bases. V lost 10 bases, J lost 2 bases, and 15 bases lay in between. Germline-derived CDR1 and CDR2 are ENHRY and SYGVKD. CDR3 length: 13 residues.

The rearrangement links TRBV7-3 to TRBJ2-1, with 7 bases fitting TRBD2. CDR1 and CDR2 from the germline V gene are SGHTA and FQGTGA. V shed 5 bases, J shed 0 bases, and the junction held 4 bases outside the gene matches. There are 15 residues in the CDR3. CDR3 protein: CASSPSGASYNEQFF. The CDR3 DNA reads TGTGCCAGCAGCCCAAGCGGGGCCTCCTACAATGAGCAGTTCTTC.

The chain carries TRBV28 and TRBJ2-7; 7 nucleotides line up with TRBD1. CDR3 length: 14 residues. Germline values: CDR1 MDHEN, CDR2 SYDVKM. The ends lost 1 base at V and 4 bases at J; junction bases unmatched: 4. The CDR3, as DNA: TGTGCCAGCAGTTTATTGGACAGGAGGTACGAGCAGTACTTC. Protein sequence: CASSLLDRRYEQYF.

V is TRBV12-3 or TRBV12-4 and J is TRBJ2-1; 8 bases fit TRBD1. This CDR3 is 13 amino acids long. The J segment lost 9 bases and the V segment lost 5 bases, leaving 6 bases of the junction unmatched. The CDR3 loop is CASSLNDRGEQFF. DNA for the CDR3: TGTGCCAGCAGTCTGAACGACAGGGGTGAGCAGTTCTTC.

V usage is TRBV4-1 and J usage is TRBJ2-3; 12 positions agree with TRBD2. This CDR3 region has 20 residues. CDR1 and CDR2 (germline): MGHRA, YSYEKL. V shed 2 bases and J 2 bases; nucleotides not matched to a gene: 14. CDR3 nucleotides: TGCGCCAGCAGCCAAACTCAGGGAGGTCTAGCGGGAGGGCCCACAGATACGCAGTATTTT. Translating gives CASSQTQGGLAGGPTDTQYF.

The V gene is TRBV27, the J gene TRBJ2-1; 9 bases map to TRBD2. Losses at the gene ends were 2 bases for V and 5 bases for J; bases not matched to a gene: 7. This CDR3 region has 16 residues. From germline, CDR1 is MNHEY and CDR2 SMNVEV (reference sequence). The DNA for the CDR3 is TGTGCCAGCAGTTTACGTGGACTAGCGATCGACAATGAGCAGTTCTTC. Its protein product is CASSLRGLAIDNEQFF.

This clone was seen only once. The V gene is TRBV19, the J gene TRBJ1-4; D is unresolved. CDR1 and CDR2 (germline): LNHDA, SQIVND (reference sequence). CDR3 length: 16 amino acids. With 4 bases removed from V and 7 bases from J, the gap between germline ends came to 19 bases. CDR3 DNA: TGTGCCAGTAGTAGATTCCGGGCCCAACGGGGTGAAAAACTGTTTTTT. Protein: CASSRFRAQRGEKLFF.

This clone appeared many times. The chain combines TRBV4-2 with TRBJ2-2, with TRBD2 identical over 10 bases. The germline V gene encodes CDR1 LGHNA and CDR2 YNFKEQ. The CDR3 length is 16 residues. With V trimmed by 1 base and J by 6 bases, 5 bases remained unmatched. The CDR3 region has the DNA TGTGCCAGCAGCCAAGTTAGCGGGAGGAGGTCCGGGGAGCTGTTTTTT. As protein: CASSQVSGRRSGELFF.

For this clone: Other DNA variants within this sample encode the same CDR3. This rearrangement joins TRBV5-5 to TRBJ2-7; D might be TRBD1 (5 bases). The V end lost 1 base, the J end lost 3 bases, and 5 bases lay between the germline ends. The CDR3 covers 12 residues. The germline V gene encodes CDR1 SGHKS and CDR2 YYEKEE (reference sequence). The CDR3 DNA sequence: TGTGCCAGCAGCTTGCAGGGCTACGAGCAGTACTTC. Translated: CASSLQGYEQYF.

This rearrangement joins TRBV7-2 to TRBJ2-7, with 16 bases matching TRBD2. V shed 2 bases, J shed 6 bases, and the junction held 10 bases outside the gene matches. Germline V lookup: CDR1 SGHTA, CDR2 FQGNSA. The length of the CDR3 is 18 residues. The CDR3 loop is CASSLNPGLAGGPGEQYF. The CDR3 DNA is TGTGCCAGCAGCTTAAACCCGGGACTAGCGGGAGGGCCTGGCGAGCAGTACTTC.

This chain uses TRBV3-1 (or the pseudogene TRBV3-2) with TRBJ1-1; a possible D gene is TRBD1 (6 bases). Germline V gene sequence: CDR1 LGHDT, CDR2 YNNKEL (reference sequence). Between the trimmed V and J ends, which lost 5 bases and 11 bases, there was a span of 24 bases. This CDR3 is built from 15 residues. Here the CDR3 DNA reads TGTGCCAGCAGCGAACGCGCACTTTCCGGGACATTGGCTTTCTTT. It yields the protein CASSERALSGTLAFF.